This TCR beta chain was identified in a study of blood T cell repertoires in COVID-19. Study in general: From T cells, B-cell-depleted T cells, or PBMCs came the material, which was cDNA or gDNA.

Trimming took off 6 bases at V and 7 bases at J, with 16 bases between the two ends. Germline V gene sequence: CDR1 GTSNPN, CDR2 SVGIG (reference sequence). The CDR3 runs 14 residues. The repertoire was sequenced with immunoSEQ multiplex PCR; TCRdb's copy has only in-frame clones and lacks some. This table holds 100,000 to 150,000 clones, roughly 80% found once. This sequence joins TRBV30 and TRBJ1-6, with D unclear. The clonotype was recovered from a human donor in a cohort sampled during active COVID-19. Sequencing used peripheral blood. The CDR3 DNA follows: TGTGCCTGCCTGACTCAAGGCCCCAATTCACCCCTCCACTTT. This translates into CACLTQGPNSPLHF. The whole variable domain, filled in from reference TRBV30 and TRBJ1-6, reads SQTIHQWPATLVQPVGSPLSLECTVEGTSNPNLYWYRQAAGRGLQLLFYSVGIGQISSEVPQNLSASRPQDRQFILSSKKLLLSDSGFYLCACLTQGPNSPLHFGNGTRLTVT.